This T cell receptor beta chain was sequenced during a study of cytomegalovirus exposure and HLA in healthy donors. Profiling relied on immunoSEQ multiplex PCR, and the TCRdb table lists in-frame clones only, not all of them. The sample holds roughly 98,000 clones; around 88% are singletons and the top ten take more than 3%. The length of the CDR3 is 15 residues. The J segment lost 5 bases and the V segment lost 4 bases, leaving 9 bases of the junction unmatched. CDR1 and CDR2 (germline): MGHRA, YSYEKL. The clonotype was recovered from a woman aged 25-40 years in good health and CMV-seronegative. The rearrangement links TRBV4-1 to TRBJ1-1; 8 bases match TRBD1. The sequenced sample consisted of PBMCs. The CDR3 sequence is CASSPRQGSSTEAFF. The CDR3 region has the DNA TGCGCCAGCAGCCCCAGACAGGGGTCAAGTACTGAAGCTTTCTTT.